This TCR beta chain originates from a study of cytomegalovirus exposure and HLA in healthy donors. At the level of the study: For the roughly 390 genotyped donors, about 79% fell within the Caucasian-associated ancestry cluster. Study-wide findings and caveats: For cytomegalovirus status, the classifier reportedly gave diagnoses with high specificity and sensitivity. Likely technical artifact: a cluster of highly shared sequence variants.

A note on this clone: Its target is not known.

Germline V CDR1 and CDR2: LNHDA, SQIVND (reference sequence). The V end lost 4 bases, the J end lost 6 bases, and 12 bases lay between the germline ends. The CDR3 spans 13 residues. PCR amplification relied on 60 Vbeta primers (plus 13 Jbeta primers). Using immunoSEQ multiplex PCR, the repertoire was profiled, and TCRdb retains in-frame clones only, with some absent. Of just over 150,000 clones listed, 75% to 85% are singletons. V and J are TRBV19 and TRBJ1-2; a weak D match, TRBD1 (6 bases). This TCR came from a man aged 45-65 years in good health and CMV-seropositive. Sequences were obtained from PBMCs. The CDR3 here is CASSRGRDNGYTF. The CDR3 nucleotides read TGTGCCAGTAGTAGAGGGAGGGACAATGGCTACACCTTC.